This T cell receptor (beta chain) was profiled in a study of cytomegalovirus exposure and HLA in healthy donors. At the level of the study: There were 75 million to 95 million unique TCRs (from HLA-typed donors) in an early data release.

The donors, nominally healthy at sampling, likely had unrecorded immune exposures. It was with 60 Vbeta and 13 Jbeta primers that the PCR ran. Profiled with immunoSEQ multiplex PCR; TCRdb holds only in-frame clones, not every one. The repertoire holds about 140,000 clones, with 65% to 80% as singletons. The germline V gene encodes CDR1 GTSNPN and CDR2 SVGIG (reference sequence). V dropped 5 bases and J dropped 14 bases, with 13 bases sitting between them. This CDR3 has 10 residues. Study-wide points: Rare TCR sequences dominated, though some public TCRs recurred in many donors. Being indistinguishable, some V segments were excluded, TRBV6-2 and TRBV6-3 among them.

Note on this clone: Its specificity is unknown.

The TCR sequence derives from a man between 40 and 49 years old in good health and CMV-seropositive. The sequenced sample was PBMCs. The rearrangement uses TRBV30 and TRBJ2-1; the D gene is possibly TRBD1 (6 bases). CDR3 nucleotide sequence: TGTGCCTGGTACAAGGGGGTAGAGTTCTTC. Protein product: CAWYKGVEFF. Complete variable domain (other parts from reference TRBV30 and TRBJ2-1): SQTIHQWPATLVQPVGSPLSLECTVEGTSNPNLYWYRQAAGRGLQLLFYSVGIGQISSEVPQNLSASRPQDRQFILSSKKLLLSDSGFYLCAWYKGVEFFGPGTRLTVL.